The source of this TCR beta chain is a study of blood T cell repertoires in COVID-19. Overall study: Samples taken during acute and convalescent COVID-19 were collected in the United States, Italy and Spain. Sources were T cells, B-cell-depleted T cells, or PBMCs; the material itself was cDNA or gDNA.

TCRdb's copy holds only in-frame clones and misses some; the assay was immunoSEQ multiplex PCR. The repertoire includes roughly 200,000 clones, 81% of them detected once, and 6% to 9.5% sits in the top ten. The V and J ends lost 2 bases and 5 bases respectively, with 15 bases between them. Germline V lookup: CDR1 SGHNT, CDR2 YENEEA. The CDR3 runs 15 residues. The chain combines TRBV11-3 with TRBJ1-1; D is ambiguous. Sequenced: peripheral blood. This TCR was recovered from a woman of 80 years or more with acute or convalescent COVID-19. This CDR3 reads CASSLSGTRGTEAFF. DNA of the CDR3: TGTGCCAGCAGCTTAAGCGGCACCAGAGGGACTGAAGCTTTCTTT. The variable domain in full, completed from reference TRBV11-3 and TRBJ1-1, reads EAGVVQSPRYKIIEKKQPVAFWCNPISGHNTLYWYLQNLGQGPELLIRYENEEAVDDSQLPKDRFSAERLKGVDSTLKIQPAELGDSAVYLCASSLSGTRGTEAFFGQGTRLTVV.